The clone carrying this T cell receptor (beta chain) was counted between two and nine times. Participants had their cohort set by participant-reported clinical history. The data were obtained in a study of blood T cell repertoires in COVID-19. Germline CDR1 reads SGHTS; CDR2 reads YDEGEE. This CDR3 is built from 15 residues. With 2 bases clipped from V and 1 base from J, the junction kept 4 bases outside the gene matches. Per the authors' pipeline: How many nucleated cells were present was estimated from reference gene primer amplification. Some clones are missing from TCRdb's copy, which holds only in-frame ones; the method was immunoSEQ multiplex PCR. D and trimming come from the DNA, and the V and J calls and clone size come from that table. The sample has around 250,000 clones, roughly 86% seen once.

The rearrangement links TRBV5-8 to TRBJ2-5; 8 bases align to TRBD1. Sequencing was performed on PBMCs or T cells enriched from blood (not recorded which). The sequence came from a woman aged 50 to 65 who had recovered from COVID-19. CDR3 loop: CASSLMGQVQETQYF. CDR3 bases: TGTGCCAGCAGCTTAATGGGACAGGTCCAAGAGACCCAGTACTTC.